This T cell receptor (beta chain) is drawn from a study of cytomegalovirus exposure and HLA in healthy donors. About this clone itself: Its cognate antigen is unknown.

Study results and limitations: Certain indistinguishable V segments, among them TRBV6-2 and TRBV6-3, were excluded. Accurate HLA-A and HLA-B prediction from TCR beta sequences was reported for most subjects.

Vbeta (60) and Jbeta (13) primers were used in the PCR. TCRdb keeps only in-frame clones here, not all; method: immunoSEQ multiplex PCR. The data contain approximately 150,000 clones, over 75% of them singletons. The CDR3 runs 13 residues. Trimming left V 5 bases short and J 1 base short, with 8 bases between. Germline CDR1 is SEHNR and CDR2 is FQNEAQ (reference sequence). Healthy bone marrow donors made up the cohort. The receptor was isolated from a man between 50 and 59 years old in good health and CMV-seropositive. The sequenced material came from PBMCs. The J gene is TRBJ1-1, the V gene TRBV7-9; D is perhaps TRBD1 (5 bases). The DNA of the CDR3 is TGTGCCAGCAGCCTTGACAGGAACACTGAAGCTTTCTTT. Amino acid sequence: CASSLDRNTEAFF.